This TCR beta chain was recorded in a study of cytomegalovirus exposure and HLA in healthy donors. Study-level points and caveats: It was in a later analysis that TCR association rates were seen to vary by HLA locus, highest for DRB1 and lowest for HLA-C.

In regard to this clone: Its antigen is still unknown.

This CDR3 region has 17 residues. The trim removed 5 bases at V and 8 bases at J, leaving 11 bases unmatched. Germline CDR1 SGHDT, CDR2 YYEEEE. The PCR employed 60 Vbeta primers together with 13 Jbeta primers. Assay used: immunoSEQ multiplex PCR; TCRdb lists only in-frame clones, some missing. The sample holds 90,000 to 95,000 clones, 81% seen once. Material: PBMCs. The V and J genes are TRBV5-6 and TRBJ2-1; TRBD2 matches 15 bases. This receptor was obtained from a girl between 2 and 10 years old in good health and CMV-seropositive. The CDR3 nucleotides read TGTGCCAGCAGATATCCGGGACTAGCGGGAGGTAAAGATGAGCAGTTCTTC. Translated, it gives CASRYPGLAGGKDEQFF.